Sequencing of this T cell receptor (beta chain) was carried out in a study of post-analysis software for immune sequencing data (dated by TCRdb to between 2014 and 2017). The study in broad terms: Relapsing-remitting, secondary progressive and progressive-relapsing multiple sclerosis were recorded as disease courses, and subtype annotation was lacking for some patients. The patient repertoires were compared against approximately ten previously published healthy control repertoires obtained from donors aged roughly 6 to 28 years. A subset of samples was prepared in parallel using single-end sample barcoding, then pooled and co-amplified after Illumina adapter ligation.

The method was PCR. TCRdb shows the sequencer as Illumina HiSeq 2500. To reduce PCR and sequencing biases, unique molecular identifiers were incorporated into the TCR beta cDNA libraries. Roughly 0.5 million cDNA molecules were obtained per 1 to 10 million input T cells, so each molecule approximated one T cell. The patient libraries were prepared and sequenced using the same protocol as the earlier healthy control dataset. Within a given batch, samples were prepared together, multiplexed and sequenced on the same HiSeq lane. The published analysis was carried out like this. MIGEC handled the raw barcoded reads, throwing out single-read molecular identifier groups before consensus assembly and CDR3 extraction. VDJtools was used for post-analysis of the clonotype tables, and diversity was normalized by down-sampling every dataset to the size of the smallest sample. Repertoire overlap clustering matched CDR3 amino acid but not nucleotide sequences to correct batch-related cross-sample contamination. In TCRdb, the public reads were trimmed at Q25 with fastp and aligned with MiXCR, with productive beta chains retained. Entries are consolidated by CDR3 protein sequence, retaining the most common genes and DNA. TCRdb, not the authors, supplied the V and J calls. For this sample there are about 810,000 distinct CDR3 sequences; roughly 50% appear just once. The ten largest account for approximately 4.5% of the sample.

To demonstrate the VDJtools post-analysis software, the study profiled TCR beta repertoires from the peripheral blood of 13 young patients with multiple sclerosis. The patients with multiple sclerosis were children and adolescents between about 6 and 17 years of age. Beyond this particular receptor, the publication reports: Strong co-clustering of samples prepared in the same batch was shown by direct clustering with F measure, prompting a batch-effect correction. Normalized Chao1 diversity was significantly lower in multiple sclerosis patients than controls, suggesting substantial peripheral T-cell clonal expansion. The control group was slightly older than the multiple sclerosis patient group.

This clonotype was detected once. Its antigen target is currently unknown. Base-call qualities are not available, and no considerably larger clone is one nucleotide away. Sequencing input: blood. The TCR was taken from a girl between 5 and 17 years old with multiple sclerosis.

The CDR3 has the sequence CASTPWPGAGTAFF. The DNA sequence is TGTGCCAGCACCCCGTGGCCCGGGGCGGGGACGGCTTTCTTT. The chain is encoded by TRBV7-2 joined to TRBJ1-1; TRBD1 is perhaps the D gene, given 5 matching bases. At the junction V is shortened by 7 bases and J by 11 bases, with 23 bases in between. Taken from the germline V gene, the CDR1 and CDR2 loops are SGHTA and FQGNSA. Counted from cysteine to phenylalanine, this CDR3 has 14 amino acids. The only DNA kept is the CDR3, 42 bases in frame from the first base. The reference TRBV7-2 and TRBJ1-1 proteins fill in what lies around the CDR3, so the full variable domain reads GAGVSQSPSNKVTEKGKDVELRCDPISGHTALYWYRQSLGQGLEFLIYFQGNSAPDKSGLPSDRFSAERTGGSVSTLTIQRTQQEDSAVYLCASTPWPGAGTAFFGQGTRLTVV.